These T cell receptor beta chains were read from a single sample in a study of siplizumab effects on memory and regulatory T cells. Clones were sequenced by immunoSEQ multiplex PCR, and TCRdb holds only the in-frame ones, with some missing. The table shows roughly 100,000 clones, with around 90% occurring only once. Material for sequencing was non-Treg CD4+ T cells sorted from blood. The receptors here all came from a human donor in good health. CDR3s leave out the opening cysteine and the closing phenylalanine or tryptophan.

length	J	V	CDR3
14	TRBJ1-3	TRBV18	ASSPPGRVPGNTIY
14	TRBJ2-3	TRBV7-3	ASSLMGQGNTDTQY
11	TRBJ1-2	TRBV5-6	ASSLPLSYGYT
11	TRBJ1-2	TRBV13	ASSIGPSYGYT
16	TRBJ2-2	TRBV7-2	ASSLESSGSSNTGELF
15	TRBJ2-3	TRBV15	ATSSRTSGPLPDTQY
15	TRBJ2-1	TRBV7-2	ASSSNASGRKGNEQF
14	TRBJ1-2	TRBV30	AWNQPGGGSNYGYT
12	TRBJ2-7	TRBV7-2	ASSLVYSTYEQY
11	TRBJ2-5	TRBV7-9	ASTYPGKETQY
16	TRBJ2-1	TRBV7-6	ASSLEVPGTSGYNEQF
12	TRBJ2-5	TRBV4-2	ASSQGGRGETQY
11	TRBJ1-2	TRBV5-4	ASSHQGRNGYT
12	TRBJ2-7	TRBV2	ASADGLPTYEQY
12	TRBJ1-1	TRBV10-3	AISEAGGVTEAF
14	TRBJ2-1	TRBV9	ASSISGRASYNEQF
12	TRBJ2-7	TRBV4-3	ASSQERGGPAQY
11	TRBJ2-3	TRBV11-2	ASSLEGADTQY
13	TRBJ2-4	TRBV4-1	ASGRRGGKGNIQY
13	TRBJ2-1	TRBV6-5	ASSRPDRGQEWQF
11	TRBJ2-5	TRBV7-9	ASSFLPEETQY
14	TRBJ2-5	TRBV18	ASSPPAGFYQETQY
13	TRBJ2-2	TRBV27	ASSWDRADAGELF
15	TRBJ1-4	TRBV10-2	ASSESYRGATNEKLF
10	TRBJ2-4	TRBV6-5	ATGSGRDIQY
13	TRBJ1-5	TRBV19	ASSIQSYSNQPQH
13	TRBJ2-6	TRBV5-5	ASSLFGEGANVLT
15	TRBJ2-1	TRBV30	AWSGLAAFSPYNEQF
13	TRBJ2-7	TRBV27	ASWNGEGGSYEQY
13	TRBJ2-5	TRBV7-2	ASSLRLAGGETQY
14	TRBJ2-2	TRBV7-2	ASSLVLRANTGELF
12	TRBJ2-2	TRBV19	ASSRRGGTGELF
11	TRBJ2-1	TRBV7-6	ASSRQQGSEQF
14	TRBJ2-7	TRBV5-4	ASSALSGGLDYEQY
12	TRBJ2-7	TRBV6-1	ASSLSGTDYEQY
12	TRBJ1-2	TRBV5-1	ASTPLTGGYGYT
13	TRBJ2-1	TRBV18	ASHLGRSSYNEQF
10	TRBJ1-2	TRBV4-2	ASSPNGYGYT
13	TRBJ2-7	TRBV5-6	ASGYHGTVTYEQY
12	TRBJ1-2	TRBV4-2	ASSQDTGEEGYT
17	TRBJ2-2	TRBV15	ATSRARTSGGGSTGELF
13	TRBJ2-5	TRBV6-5	ASSSLGGYQETQY
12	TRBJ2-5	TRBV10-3	AISDDRVGETQY
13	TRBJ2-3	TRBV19	ASSSREGLSDTQY
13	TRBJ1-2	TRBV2	ASSEAGRTGGGYT
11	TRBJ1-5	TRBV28	ASSLEQRQPQH
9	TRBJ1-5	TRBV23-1	AVRVGQPQH
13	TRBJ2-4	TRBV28	ASSNLGQGENIQY
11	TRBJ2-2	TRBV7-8	ASSLGRTGELF
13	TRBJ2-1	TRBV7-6	ASSGFRSVHNEQF